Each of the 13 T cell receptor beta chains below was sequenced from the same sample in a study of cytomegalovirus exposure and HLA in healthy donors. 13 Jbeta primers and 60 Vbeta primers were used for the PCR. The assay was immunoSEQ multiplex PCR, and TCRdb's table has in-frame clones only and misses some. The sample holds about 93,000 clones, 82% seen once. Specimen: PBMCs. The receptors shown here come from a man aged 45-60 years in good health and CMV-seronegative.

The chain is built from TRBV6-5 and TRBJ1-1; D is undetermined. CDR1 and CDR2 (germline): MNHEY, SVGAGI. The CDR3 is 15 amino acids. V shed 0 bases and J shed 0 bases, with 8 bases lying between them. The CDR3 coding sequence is TGTGCCAGCAGTTACTCGCAGGCAGTGAACACTGAAGCTTTCTTT. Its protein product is CASSYSQAVNTEAFF.

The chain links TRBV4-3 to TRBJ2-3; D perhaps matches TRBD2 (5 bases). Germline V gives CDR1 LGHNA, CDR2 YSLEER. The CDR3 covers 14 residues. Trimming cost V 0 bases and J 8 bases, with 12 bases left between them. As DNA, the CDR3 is TGCGCCAGCAGCCAAGAGCCGACTACAAGTACGCAGTATTTT. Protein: CASSQEPTTSTQYF.

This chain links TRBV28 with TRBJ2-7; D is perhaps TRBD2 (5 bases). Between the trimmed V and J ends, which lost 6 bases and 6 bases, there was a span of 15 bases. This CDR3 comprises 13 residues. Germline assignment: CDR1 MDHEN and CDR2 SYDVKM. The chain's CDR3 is CASRGEILREQYF. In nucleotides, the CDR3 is TGTGCCAGCAGGGGAGAGATTCTTCGCGAGCAGTACTTC. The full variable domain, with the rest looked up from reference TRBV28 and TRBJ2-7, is DVKVTQSSRYLVKRTGEKVFLECVQDMDHENMFWYRQDPGLGLRLIYFSYDVKMKEKGDIPEGYSVSREKKERFSLILESASTNQTSMYLCASRGEILREQYFGPGTRLTVT.

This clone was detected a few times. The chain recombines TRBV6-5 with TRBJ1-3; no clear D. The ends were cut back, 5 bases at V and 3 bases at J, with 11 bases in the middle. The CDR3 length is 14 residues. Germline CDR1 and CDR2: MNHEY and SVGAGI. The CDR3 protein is CASSPPPVGNTIYF. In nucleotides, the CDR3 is TGTGCCAGCAGTCCCCCACCGGTTGGAAACACCATATATTTT.

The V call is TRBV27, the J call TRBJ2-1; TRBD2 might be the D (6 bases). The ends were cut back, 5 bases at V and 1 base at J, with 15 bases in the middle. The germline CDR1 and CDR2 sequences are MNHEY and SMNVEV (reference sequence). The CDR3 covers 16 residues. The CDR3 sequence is CASSPLSGLSYNEQFF. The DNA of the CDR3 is TGTGCCAGCAGTCCCCTAAGCGGGTTATCCTACAATGAGCAGTTCTTC.

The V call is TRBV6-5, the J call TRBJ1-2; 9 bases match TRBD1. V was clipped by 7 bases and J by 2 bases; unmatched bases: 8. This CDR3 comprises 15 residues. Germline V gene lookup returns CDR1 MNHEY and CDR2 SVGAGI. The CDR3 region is CASITGGAGNYGYTF. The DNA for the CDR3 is TGTGCCAGCATAACAGGGGGCGCGGGGAACTATGGCTACACCTTC.

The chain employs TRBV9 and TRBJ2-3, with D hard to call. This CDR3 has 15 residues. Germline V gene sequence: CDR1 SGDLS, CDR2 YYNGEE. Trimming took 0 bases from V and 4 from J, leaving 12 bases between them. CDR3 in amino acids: CASSVGVLPPDTQYF. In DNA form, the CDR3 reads TGTGCCAGCAGCGTAGGAGTTCTACCCCCAGATACGCAGTATTTT.

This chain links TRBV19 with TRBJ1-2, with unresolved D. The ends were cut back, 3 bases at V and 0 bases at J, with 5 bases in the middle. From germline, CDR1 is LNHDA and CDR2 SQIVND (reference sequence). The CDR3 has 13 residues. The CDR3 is CASSMQANYGYTF. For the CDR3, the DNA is TGTGCCAGTAGTATGCAGGCTAACTATGGCTACACCTTC.

The DNA of the CDR3 is TGTGCCAGCAGCTGGGGCTCCGGGCAGAGCCTCCCTGAAGCTTTCTTT. As protein: CASSWGSGQSLPEAFF. The chain recombines TRBV5-4 with TRBJ1-1; D might be TRBD1 (5 bases). V lost 3 bases, J lost 6 bases, and 21 bases lay in between. Germline lookup yields CDR1 SGHNT and CDR2 YYREEE (reference sequence). This CDR3 region has 16 residues.

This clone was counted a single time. CDR3 amino acids: CASSLDTSYQPQHF. The CDR3 nucleotides are TGTGCCAGCAGCTTGGACACAAGCTATCAGCCCCAGCATTTT. V is TRBV2 and J is TRBJ1-5; TRBD1 is a possible D gene (5 bases). The CDR3 covers 14 residues. CDR1 SNHLY and CDR2 FYNNEI come from the germline V gene. V gave up 6 bases and J gave up 5 bases, with 14 bases separating them.

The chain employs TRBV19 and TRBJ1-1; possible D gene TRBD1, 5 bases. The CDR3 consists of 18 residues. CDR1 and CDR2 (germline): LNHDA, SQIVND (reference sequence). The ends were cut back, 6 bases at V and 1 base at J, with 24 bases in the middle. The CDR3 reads CASRLLTEVGGENTEAFF. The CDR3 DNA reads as TGTGCCAGTAGACTATTGACAGAAGTTGGTGGGGAGAACACTGAAGCTTTCTTT.

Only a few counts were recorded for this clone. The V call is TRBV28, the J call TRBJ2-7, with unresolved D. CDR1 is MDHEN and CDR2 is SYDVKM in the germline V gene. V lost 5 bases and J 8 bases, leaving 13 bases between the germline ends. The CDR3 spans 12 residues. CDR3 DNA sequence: TGTGCCAGCAGTCCGAGACAATTTAAGCAGTACTTC. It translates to CASSPRQFKQYF. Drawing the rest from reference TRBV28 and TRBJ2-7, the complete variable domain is DVKVTQSSRYLVKRTGEKVFLECVQDMDHENMFWYRQDPGLGLRLIYFSYDVKMKEKGDIPEGYSVSREKKERFSLILESASTNQTSMYLCASSPRQFKQYFGPGTRLTVT.

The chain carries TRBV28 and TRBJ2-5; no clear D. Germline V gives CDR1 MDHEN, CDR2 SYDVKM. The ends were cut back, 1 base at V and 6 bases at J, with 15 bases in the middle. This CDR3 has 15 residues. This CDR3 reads CASSLSRSTKKTQYF. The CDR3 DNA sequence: TGTGCCAGCAGTTTATCTAGGAGCACCAAGAAGACCCAGTACTTC.